The clone carrying this TCR beta chain was recorded at least ten times. Its antigen is as yet unknown. TCRdb re-called the 5' RACE reads through MiXCR, storing one row per CDR3 protein. The sample has some 110,000 distinct CDR3 sequences; approximately 8.4% are singletons. This specimen belongs to a study of T cells after yellow fever vaccination. Study-level results: Among primary-vaccination clones, most reappeared after the booster, at approximately 96% for CD4 and about 90% for CD8.

The germline gives CDR1 LGHNA, CDR2 YSLEER. The CDR3 loop spans 17 amino acids. The V and J ends lost 0 bases and 4 bases, in that order; junction bases with no gene match: 10. The material was CD8+ T cells sorted from PBMCs, obtained 45 days after the yellow fever booster vaccination. This clonotype was obtained from a young man who received the YFV17D yellow fever vaccine. This rearrangement joins TRBV4-3 to TRBJ2-3, with 7 bases matching TRBD2. CDR3 sequence reads: CASSQERRAGAPDTQYF. The CDR3 DNA reads as TGCGCCAGCAGCCAAGAAAGACGGGCGGGAGCCCCAGATACGCAGTATTTT.